These 20 T cell receptor beta chains came from one sample sequenced in a study of shared clonotypes between healthy human individuals. The assay was immunoSEQ multiplex PCR, and TCRdb's table has in-frame clones only and misses some. Among a few million clones listed, approximately 93% were seen once. What was sequenced was naive CD4+ T cells from PBMCs. Subset denoted: CD45RA+ positively selected. All receptors derive from a man between 18 and 29 years old in good health. Some clones in this sample may be carry-over from other donors' samples.

Comment on this clone: At one end the junction does not follow the germline gene, possibly because of a read error. This chain uses TRBV5-4 with TRBJ2-7; unclear D gene. The CDR3 loop spans 15 amino acids. Germline CDR1 SGHNT, CDR2 YYREEE (reference sequence). The CDR3 reads CASSSLGQLSSEQYF. CDR3 nucleotides: TGTGCCAGCAGCTCCCTCGGCCAGCTCTCCTCCGAGCAGTACTTC. The variable domain in full, completed from reference TRBV5-4 and TRBJ2-7, reads ETGVTQSPTHLIKTRGQQVTLRCSSQSGHNTVSWYQQALGQGPQFIFQYYREEENGRGNFPPRFSGLQFPNYSSELNVNALELDDSALYLCASSSLGQLSSEQYFGPGTRLTVT.

For this clone: The sample carries other DNA sequences with the same CDR3. J is TRBJ1-4 and V is TRBV4-3, with 11 bases lining up with TRBD1. The CDR3 covers 16 residues. The germline V gene has CDR1 LGHNA and CDR2 YSLEER. V lost 0 bases and J lost 5; bases outside the gene matches: 2. This CDR3 is CASSQEGTGGNEKLFF. CDR3 sequence (DNA): TGCGCCAGCAGCCAAGAAGGGACAGGGGGGAATGAAAAACTGTTTTTT.

This rearrangement joins TRBV20-1 to TRBJ2-7; D remains unclear. The V end was cut by 4 bases, the J end by 3 bases, with 7 bases between. This CDR3 comprises 11 residues. Per the germline V gene, CDR1 is DFQATT and CDR2 is SNEGSKA (reference sequence). The CDR3 sequence is CSATEFYEQYF. The CDR3 DNA reads TGCAGTGCTACCGAGTTCTACGAGCAGTACTTC.

This clone was detected a few times. The chain has TRBV5-4 and TRBJ1-2, with 7 bases fitting TRBD1. The CDR3 totals 15 residues. CDR1 and CDR2 (germline): SGHNT, YYREEE (reference sequence). J lost 8 bases, V lost 4 bases, and 14 bases had no gene match. CDR3 loop: CASSQRQPGGDGYTF. CDR3 nucleotide sequence: TGTGCCAGCAGCCAAAGACAACCAGGGGGAGACGGCTACACCTTC.

This clone was seen a single time. The V and J genes are TRBV7-2 and TRBJ2-7; TRBD2 is a possible D gene (6 bases). V lost 3 bases, J lost 5 bases, and 26 bases lay in between. The CDR3 contains 18 residues. CDR1 is SGHTA, CDR2 FQGNSA, per germline. CDR3 nucleotide sequence: TGTGCCAGCAGCTTCCCTGAGGGTAGCGGAATACTAGGGAACGAGCAGTACTTC. Its translation: CASSFPEGSGILGNEQYF.

Notes on this clone: This specimen includes other DNA sequences encoding the same CDR3. This rearrangement joins TRBV7-9 to TRBJ2-2; D is possibly TRBD1 or TRBD2 (5 bases each). Germline assignment: CDR1 SEHNR and CDR2 FQNEAQ (reference sequence). V lost 3 bases and J lost 4, with 6 bases in between. CDR3 length: 13 amino acids. CDR3 in DNA: TGTGCCAGCAGCTTGAGGGGCACCGGGGAGCTGTTTTTT. Translated, it gives CASSLRGTGELFF.

The chain has TRBV6-1 and TRBJ1-3, with D possibly matching TRBD1 (5 bases). The CDR3 totals 13 residues. CDR1 MNHNS and CDR2 SASEGT come from the germline V gene. Trimming removed 4 bases at V and 5 bases at J, with 9 bases between. The CDR3 reads CASSAGVRNTIYF. CDR3 in DNA: TGTGCCAGCAGTGCGGGGGTGCGAAACACCATATATTTT.

The gene calls are TRBV15 and TRBJ2-1, with D perhaps TRBD2 (5 bases). Trimming stripped 3 bases from V and 0 bases from J, with 12 bases between. This CDR3 is 16 amino acids long. Germline-derived CDR1 and CDR2 are LNHNV and YYDKDF (reference sequence). The CDR3 sequence: CATSREATVSYNEQFF. The CDR3 bases are TGTGCCACCAGCAGGGAGGCAACTGTCTCCTACAATGAGCAGTTCTTC. The whole variable domain, filled in from reference TRBV15 and TRBJ2-1, reads DAMVIQNPRYQVTQFGKPVTLSCSQTLNHNVMYWYQQKSSQAPKLLFHYYDKDFNNEADTPDNFQSRRPNTSFCFLDIRSPGLGDTAMYLCATSREATVSYNEQFFGPGTRLTVL.

V gene TRBV28 combines with J gene TRBJ1-2, with D tentatively TRBD1 (6 bases). Germline V gene data show CDR1 as MDHEN and CDR2 as SYDVKM. The CDR3 length is 13 residues. V was trimmed by 5 bases and J by 3 bases, leaving 10 bases between them. The CDR3 is CASSVGQHYGYTF. CDR3 sequence (DNA): TGTGCCAGCAGTGTCGGACAGCACTATGGCTACACCTTC.

A remark on this clone: Other DNA sequences of this sample code for an identical CDR3. The V and J genes are TRBV5-1 and TRBJ2-1, with unresolved D. V was pared by 4 bases and J by 0 bases, with 14 bases between. Germline V lookup: CDR1 SGHRS, CDR2 YFSETQ. The CDR3 sequence is 16 residues long. The CDR3 reads CASSPLAASSYNEQFF. The CDR3, as DNA: TGCGCCAGCAGCCCCTTGGCGGCCAGCTCCTACAATGAGCAGTTCTTC.

This chain joins TRBV10-3 and TRBJ2-1; 8 bases are shared with TRBD2. The CDR3 loop spans 14 amino acids. The J segment lost 7 bases and the V segment lost 6 bases, leaving 8 bases of the junction unmatched. Germline V gene data show CDR1 as ENHRY and CDR2 as SYGVKD. The CDR3 region has the DNA TGTGCCATCAGCTCCGGGACTAGTTGGAATGAGCAGTTCTTC. Protein: CAISSGTSWNEQFF.

The chain joins TRBV6-5 to TRBJ2-7; 13 bases agree with TRBD2. J gave up 8 bases and V 0 bases, and 4 bases lay outside the gene matches. Germline CDR1 is MNHEY and CDR2 is SVGAGI. This CDR3 region has 15 residues. CDR3 bases: TGTGCCAGCAGTTACTCTGGGACTAGCGGGACCCAGCAGTACTTC. Amino acid sequence: CASSYSGTSGTQQYF.

The J gene is TRBJ2-2, the V gene TRBV5-1, with a possible D match to TRBD1 (6 bases). The CDR3 runs to 15 residues. V shed 0 bases and J shed 4 bases, with 10 bases lying between them. Germline assignment: CDR1 SGHRS and CDR2 YFSETQ. DNA for the CDR3: TGCGCCAGCAGCTTGGACAGGGAAGGCACCGGGGAGCTGTTTTTT. The encoded protein is CASSLDREGTGELFF.

The chain recombines TRBV6-6 with TRBJ2-4; 8 bases agree with TRBD2. Germline values: CDR1 MNHNY, CDR2 SVGAGI (reference sequence). V was clipped by 1 base and J by 9 bases; unmatched bases: 8. CDR3 length equals 15 residues. CDR3 DNA: TGTGCCAGCAGTTACTTCCGGGAGGGCCGGGGCATTCAGTACTTC. This translates into CASSYFREGRGIQYF.

This chain uses TRBV7-2 with TRBJ2-3; tentatively, D is TRBD2 (6 bases). CDR3 length: 14 residues. Deletions cut 3 bases from V and 3 bases from J, with 10 bases between. CDR1 SGHTA and CDR2 FQGNSA come from the germline V gene. For the CDR3, the DNA is TGTGCCAGCAGCTTTGCGGGAATAACAGATACGCAGTATTTT. Residues: CASSFAGITDTQYF.

The J gene is TRBJ2-7, the V gene TRBV5-6, with TRBD1 identical over 8 bases. Germline-derived CDR1 and CDR2 are SGHDT and YYEEEE. The CDR3 has 13 amino acids. V lost 4 bases, J lost 3 bases, and 3 bases stayed unmatched. Here the CDR3 reads CASSRDRLYEQYF. CDR3 nucleotide sequence: TGTGCCAGCAGCCGGGACAGGCTCTACGAGCAGTACTTC.

Notes on this clone: In the same sample, other DNA sequences code for this CDR3. The V and J genes are TRBV7-3 and TRBJ2-2; the match to TRBD2 covers 7 bases. V gave up 4 bases and J gave up 0 bases; unmatched junction bases: 5. The CDR3 extends over 16 amino acids. The germline CDR1 and CDR2 sequences are SGHTA and FQGTGA. The CDR3 sequence is CASSSAAGANTGELFF. For the CDR3, the DNA is TGTGCCAGCAGCTCAGCTGCGGGGGCGAACACCGGGGAGCTGTTTTTT. Full variable domain (outside the CDR3, taken from reference TRBV7-3 and TRBJ2-2): GAGVSQTPSNKVTEKGKYVELRCDPISGHTALYWYRQSLGQGPEFLIYFQGTGAADDSGLPNDRFFAVRPEGSVSTLKIQRTERGDSAVYLCASSSAAGANTGELFFGEGSRLTVL.

The J gene is TRBJ1-2, the V gene TRBV19; 8 bases align to TRBD1. CDR3 length: 15 amino acids. With V trimmed by 6 bases and J by 4 bases, 10 bases remained unmatched. CDR1 is LNHDA, CDR2 SQIVND, per germline (reference sequence). CDR3 sequence: CASSLRTGSLYGYTF. DNA of the CDR3: TGTGCCAGTAGCCTAAGGACAGGGTCGCTCTATGGCTACACCTTC.

Comments on this clone: This same CDR3 is encoded by further DNA sequences in the sample. The V call is TRBV28, the J call TRBJ1-1, with D tentatively TRBD1 (5 bases). The germline gives CDR1 MDHEN, CDR2 SYDVKM. V was clipped by 3 bases and J by 0 bases, with 8 bases between them. The CDR3 has 14 amino acids. CDR3 in amino acids: CASSFPGLNTEAFF. The CDR3 coding sequence is TGTGCCAGCAGTTTTCCAGGGCTGAACACTGAAGCTTTCTTT.

The chain joins TRBV28 to TRBJ1-5, with 8 bases matching TRBD1. The CDR3 loop spans 14 amino acids. Germline trimming cut 7 bases from V and 2 bases from J; bases unmatched to any gene: 4. From germline, CDR1 is MDHEN and CDR2 SYDVKM. The CDR3 region is CASKLTGGNQPQHF. The CDR3 nucleotides read TGTGCCAGCAAGCTGACAGGGGGCAATCAGCCCCAGCATTTT.